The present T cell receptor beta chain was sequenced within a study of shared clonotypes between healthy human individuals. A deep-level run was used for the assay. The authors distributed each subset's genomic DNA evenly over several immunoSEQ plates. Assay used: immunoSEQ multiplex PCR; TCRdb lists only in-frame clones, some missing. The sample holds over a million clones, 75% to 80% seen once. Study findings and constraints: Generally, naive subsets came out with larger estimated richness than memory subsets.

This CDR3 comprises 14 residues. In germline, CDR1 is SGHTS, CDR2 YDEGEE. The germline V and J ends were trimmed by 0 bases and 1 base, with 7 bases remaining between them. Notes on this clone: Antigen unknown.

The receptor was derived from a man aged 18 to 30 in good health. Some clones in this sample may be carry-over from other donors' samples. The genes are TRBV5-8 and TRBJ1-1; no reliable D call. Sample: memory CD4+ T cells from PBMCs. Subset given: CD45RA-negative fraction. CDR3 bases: TGTGCCAGCAGCTTGGACATCCCGAACACTGAAGCTTTCTTT. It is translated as CASSLDIPNTEAFF. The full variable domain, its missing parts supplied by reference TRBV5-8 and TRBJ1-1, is EAGVTQSPTHLIKTRGQQATLRCSPISGHTSVYWYQQALGLGLQFLLWYDEGEERNRGNFPPRFSGRQFPNYSSELNVNALELEDSALYLCASSLDIPNTEAFFGQGTRLTVV.